A few counts support the clone carrying this TCR beta chain. Sequencing was performed with immunoSEQ multiplex PCR; in TCRdb, only in-frame clones are kept and a portion is missing. The data contain 120,000 to 150,000 clones, around four fifths of them singletons. The trim removed 3 bases at V and 7 bases at J, leaving 5 bases unmatched. Per the germline V gene, CDR1 is SNHLY and CDR2 is FYNNEI. This CDR3 has 13 amino acids. These data originate in a study of blood T cell repertoires in COVID-19. Study in general: Sample material is recorded as cDNA or gDNA derived from T cells, B-cell-depleted T cells, or PBMCs.

The sample comprised peripheral blood. The chain is built from TRBV2 and TRBJ2-7; TRBD1 agrees at 8 bases. This receptor was taken from a human donor in a cohort sampled during active COVID-19. CDR3 sequence (DNA): TGTGCCAGCAGTGAGGGCAGGGGGCGTGAGCAGTACGTC. Translation gives CASSEGRGREQYV.